Below, 29 T cell receptor beta chains from the same sample are listed, as sequenced in a study of breast tumors, draining lymph nodes, adjacent tissues. Breast cancer patients provided tissue from their axillary draining lymph nodes. In TCRdb, the multiplex PCR reads were re-called with MiXCR into one record per CDR3 protein. The sample contains about 94,000 distinct CDR3 sequences, roughly 30% of which appear only once. Sequenced: axillary lymph node tissue. All receptors derive from a female donor with breast cancer. Some clones in this sample may be carry-over from other donors' samples.

To note about this clonotype: Without the conserved terminal phenylalanine or tryptophan, this CDR3 likely stems from a read error. The limits of the CDR3 on the DNA are not certain, so only TCRdb's listed CDR3 is given. The CDR3 sequence is CASSADRLNSPPHL. V usage is TRBV2 and J usage is TRBJ1-6. The germline V gene has CDR1 SNHLY and CDR2 FYNNEI. 14 amino acids form the CDR3, both terminal residues included.

This clonotype was picked up a small number of times. This chain links TRBV7-9 with TRBJ1-5; 7 bases are a match to TRBD1. This CDR3 region has 15 residues. The V segment lost 3 bases and the J segment 5 bases; nucleotides outside the gene matches: 7. Germline loops: CDR1 SEHNR, CDR2 FQNEAQ (reference sequence). CDR3 sequence reads: CASSFQDRADQPQHF. The CDR3 DNA follows: TGTGCCAGCAGCTTCCAAGACAGGGCGGATCAGCCCCAGCATTTT. Based on the CDR3 plus reference TRBV7-9 and TRBJ1-5, the full variable domain is DTGVSQNPRHKITKRGQNVTFRCDPISEHNRLYWYRQTLGQGPEFLTYFQNEAQLEKSRLLSDRFSAERPKGSFSTLEIQRTEQGDSAMYLCASSFQDRADQPQHFGDGTRLSIL.

This clonotype occurred many times. The V and J genes are TRBV3-1 and TRBJ2-2; TRBD2 matches at 8 bases. Germline-derived CDR1 and CDR2 are LGHDT and YNNKEL (reference sequence). The length of the CDR3 is 14 residues. Germline trimming cut 7 bases from V and 7 bases from J; bases unmatched to any gene: 8. CDR3 in amino acids: CASNSGGGDGELFF. CDR3 in DNA: TGTGCCAGCAACTCCGGGGGGGGCGACGGGGAGCTGTTTTTT. The complete variable domain, with remaining parts taken from reference TRBV3-1 and TRBJ2-2, reads DTAVSQTPKYLVTQMGNDKSIKCEQNLGHDTMYWYKQDSKKFLKIMFSYNNKELIINETVPNRFSPKSPDKAHLNLHINSLELGDSAVYFCASNSGGGDGELFFGEGSRLTVL.

This clonotype appeared many times. The chain has TRBV7-9 and TRBJ1-6; D ambiguous. Deletions cut 1 base from V and 7 bases from J, with 11 bases between. This CDR3 has 15 residues. Looked up from germline, CDR1 is SEHNR and CDR2 is FQNEAQ (reference sequence). CDR3: CASSLGPNTNSPLHF. The CDR3, as DNA: TGTGCCAGCAGCTTAGGGCCCAACACCAATTCACCCCTCCACTTT.

As concerns this clonotype: One end of the junction does not line up with germline, which may come from a read error. The V call is TRBV10-2, the J call TRBJ1-2; D is ambiguous. Germline assignment: CDR1 WSHSY and CDR2 SAAADI. The CDR3 consists of 15 residues. The CDR3 reads CASSGEGDSGYGYTF. CDR3 DNA: TGCGCCAGCAGTGGGGAGGGAGACTCGGGCTATGGTTACACCTTC.

This clonotype was counted ten times or more. V and J are TRBV7-2 and TRBJ2-5; 8 nucleotides align to TRBD1. Germline CDR1 reads SGHTA; CDR2 reads FQGNSA. CDR3 length: 13 residues. V lost 5 bases to trimming and J lost 5 bases; unmatched junction nucleotides: 4. The chain's CDR3 is CASSLTGAETQYF. DNA for the CDR3: TGTGCCAGCAGCCTGACAGGGGCTGAGACCCAGTACTTC.

This clonotype was counted at least ten times. The V call is TRBV7-2, the J call TRBJ2-1; maybe TRBD2 (6 bases). This CDR3 region has 13 residues. The V gene's germline CDR1 is SGHTA and CDR2 FQGNSA. Deletions cut 1 base from V and 8 bases from J, with 9 bases between. The CDR3 protein is CASSLGDLYEQFF. CDR3 coding DNA: TGTGCCAGCAGCTTAGGGGACTTATATGAGCAGTTCTTC.

Many counts were recorded for this clonotype. The chain uses TRBV10-3 and TRBJ1-4; no clear D. The CDR3 contains 14 residues. V was shortened by 7 bases and J by 4 bases, with 13 bases between the two germline ends. Germline V gene sequence: CDR1 ENHRY, CDR2 SYGVKD. CDR3 coding DNA: TGTGCCATCAATCGTGGCTCCCTTAATGAAAAACTGTTTTTT. This gives the protein CAINRGSLNEKLFF.

This clonotype was recorded many times. The rearrangement uses TRBV27 and TRBJ2-5, with 8 bases fitting TRBD1. With 5 bases clipped from V and 2 bases from J, the junction kept 4 bases outside the gene matches. The CDR3 extends over 14 amino acids. Germline CDR1 MNHEY, CDR2 SMNVEV (reference sequence). The CDR3 loop is CASSPQGAQETQYF. The CDR3 DNA sequence: TGTGCCAGCAGTCCCCAGGGGGCACAAGAGACCCAGTACTTC.

This clonotype was observed many times. This chain joins TRBV11-2 and TRBJ1-6; 8 positions agree with TRBD1. The CDR3 is 16 residues long. Germline V gives CDR1 SGHAT, CDR2 FQNNGV. J was trimmed by 6 bases and V by 3 bases; bases with no gene match: 7. CDR3 sequence: CASSFGDRGFNSPLHF. The CDR3 DNA reads as TGTGCCAGCAGCTTCGGAGACAGGGGTTTTAATTCACCCCTCCACTTT. The full variable domain, with the rest looked up from reference TRBV11-2 and TRBJ1-6, is EAGVAQSPRYKIIEKRQSVAFWCNPISGHATLYWYQQILGQGPKLLIQFQNNGVVDDSQLPKDRFSAERLKGVDSTLKIQPAKLEDSAVYLCASSFGDRGFNSPLHFGNGTRLTVT.

This clonotype was found a few times. A much larger clonotype is one base distant, so this may be a read error. The chain employs TRBV20-1 and TRBJ2-7; TRBD2 is a possible D gene (6 bases). CDR1 is DFQATT and CDR2 is SNEGSKA in the germline V gene (reference sequence). Trimming cost V 6 bases and J 2 bases, with 29 bases left between them. The CDR3 has 18 amino acids. DNA for the CDR3: TGCAGTGCCCGTAAGATAATCGATTTCGCGACTAGTGCCTACGAGCAGTACTTC. Residues: CSARKIIDFATSAYEQYF.

This clonotype was detected many times. This clone may be a read error of a much larger clone one base away. V gene TRBV20-1 combines with J gene TRBJ2-1; 7 nucleotides match TRBD2. CDR1 is DFQATT and CDR2 is SNEGSKA in the germline V gene (reference sequence). The CDR3 has 13 residues. The V gene end was trimmed by 5 bases and the J gene end by 12 bases; junction bases not matched to a gene: 13. This CDR3 reads CSASMAERDAQFF. The CDR3 nucleotides are TGCAGTGCTTCCATGGCGGAGCGGGATGCGCAGTTCTTC.

A note on this clonotype: In this CDR3 the conserved last residue, phenylalanine or tryptophan, is missing, so a read error is likely. The chain recombines TRBV9 with TRBJ2-5, with 7 positions matching TRBD1. From germline, CDR1 is SGDLS and CDR2 YYNGEE. CDR3 length equals 13 residues. The DNA for the CDR3 is TGCGCCAGCAGCGTAGACAGGGAAGAGACCCAGTACTCC. This translates into CASSVDREETQYS.

This clonotype was counted ten times or more. The CDR3 sequence: CATSSLRTSKETQYF. The DNA of the CDR3 is TGTGCCACCAGCAGTTTGAGGACTAGTAAAGAGACCCAGTACTTC. The chain links TRBV15 to TRBJ2-5; 7 nucleotides match TRBD2. Germline loops: CDR1 LNHNV, CDR2 YYDKDF (reference sequence). V gave up 3 bases and J gave up 3 bases; unmatched junction bases: 7. This CDR3 has 15 residues.

This clonotype was detected many times. The rearrangement joins TRBV7-2 to TRBJ2-5; 7 positions match TRBD1. Germline V gene sequence: CDR1 SGHTA, CDR2 FQGNSA. The CDR3 runs 13 residues. V was pared by 5 bases and J by 7 bases, with 7 bases of the junction left unmatched. DNA for the CDR3: TGTGCCAGCAGCGACAGGGATTCAGGGACCCAGTACTTC. Its translation: CASSDRDSGTQYF.

CDR3 DNA sequence: TGTGCCAGCAGTCACGACGTCTCTGAAGCTTTCTTT. It codes for CASSHDVSEAFF. This chain uses TRBV5-8 with TRBJ1-1, with no clear D. The germline CDR1 and CDR2 sequences are SGHTS and YDEGEE. The germline V and J ends were trimmed by 5 bases and 6 bases, with 11 bases remaining between them. The CDR3 is made up of 12 amino acids.

This rearrangement joins TRBV24-1 to TRBJ1-3; D is unclear. V was cut by 4 bases and J by 8 bases, with 11 bases left in between. Germline V gives CDR1 KGHDR, CDR2 SFDVKD. CDR3 length equals 13 residues. The CDR3: CATSDHIEDTIYF. The CDR3, as DNA: TGTGCCACCAGTGACCACATTGAGGACACCATATATTTT.

This clonotype was counted at least ten times. This chain uses TRBV29-1 with TRBJ2-3, with a tentative D call TRBD1 (6 bases). Trimming stripped 6 bases from V and 2 bases from J, with 12 bases between. CDR3 length equals 13 residues. In germline, CDR1 is SQVTM, CDR2 ANQGSEA. The CDR3 DNA follows: TGCAGCGTGACAGGAGACTCCACAGATACGCAGTATTTT. This gives the protein CSVTGDSTDTQYF.

The V call is TRBV5-1, the J call TRBJ1-2; TRBD1 is a possible D gene (6 bases). Germline V lookup: CDR1 SGHRS, CDR2 YFSETQ. The CDR3 sequence is 15 residues long. V lost 4 bases and J 8 bases, leaving 21 bases between the germline ends. The CDR3 sequence is CASSPTIGGGRGYTF. For the CDR3, the DNA is TGCGCCAGCAGCCCTACTATAGGCGGGGGCCGAGGCTACACCTTC.

This clonotype was seen at least ten times. This chain connects TRBV2 to TRBJ1-1; D might be TRBD1 (6 bases). This CDR3 region has 13 residues. The germline V gene encodes CDR1 SNHLY and CDR2 FYNNEI. V lost 6 bases to trimming and J lost 1 base, with 9 bases between them. CDR3 nucleotides: TGTGCCAGCAGATGGACAGAGAACACTGAAGCTTTCTTT. Amino acids: CASRWTENTEAFF.

This clonotype was observed many times. The chain employs TRBV7-3 and TRBJ2-5, with D possibly matching TRBD1 (5 bases). V dropped 2 bases and J dropped 5 bases, with 18 bases sitting between them. The CDR3 has 16 residues. Germline loops: CDR1 SGHTA, CDR2 FQGTGA. The CDR3 nucleotides read TGTGCCAGCAGCTTAGGTAGCTCCGCTAAGGGGGAGACCCAGTACTTC. Its translation is CASSLGSSAKGETQYF.

As concerns this clonotype: This clone may be a read error of a much larger clone one base away. The CDR3: CASGRGTGSTDTQYF. CDR3 nucleotides: TGTGCCAGCGGCCGAGGGACAGGGAGCACAGATACGCAGTATTTT. This chain joins TRBV4-2 and TRBJ2-3; the match to TRBD1 covers 9 bases. CDR1 is LGHNA and CDR2 is YNFKEQ in the germline V gene. The CDR3 runs 15 residues. V was clipped by 8 bases and J by 0 bases; unmatched bases: 6.

This clonotype was seen repeatedly, ten times or more. The gene calls are TRBV27 and TRBJ2-2; 7 bases match TRBD2. Germline loops: CDR1 MNHEY, CDR2 SMNVEV (reference sequence). J gave up 5 bases and V 8 bases, and 11 bases lay outside the gene matches. The CDR3 runs 15 residues. CDR3 sequence (DNA): TGTGCCAGCTCGGGGGGTACGACTCTAACCGGGGAGCTGTTTTTT. Translated, it gives CASSGGTTLTGELFF.

In the case of this clonotype: The CDR3 does not end in the conserved phenylalanine or tryptophan, so this is likely a read error. V and J are TRBV20-1 and TRBJ2-7; 7 positions match TRBD2. V shed 2 bases, J shed 1 base, and the junction held 8 bases outside the gene matches. Germline V gene lookup returns CDR1 DFQATT and CDR2 SNEGSKA (reference sequence). This CDR3 is built from 15 residues. The CDR3 protein is CSARREDKESYEQYL. The DNA for the CDR3 is TGCAGTGCTAGACGGGAGGACAAGGAATCCTACGAGCAGTACCTC.

Ten or more counts support this clonotype. This may come from a read error, since a much larger clone is one base off. The chain joins TRBV5-6 to TRBJ2-7, with 7 nucleotides matching TRBD2. V shed 5 bases and J 3 bases; nucleotides not matched to a gene: 8. There are 14 residues in the CDR3. Germline CDR1 is SGHDT and CDR2 is YYEEEE. The CDR3 sequence is CASRSELANYEQYF. The CDR3 DNA follows: TGTGCCAGCAGATCGGAACTAGCGAACTACGAGCAGTACTTC.

This clonotype was seen at least ten times. The V and J genes are TRBV27 and TRBJ2-3; D may be TRBD1 (6 bases). The V end was cut by 1 base, the J end by 4 bases, with 9 bases between. Germline assignment: CDR1 MNHEY and CDR2 SMNVEV (reference sequence). The CDR3 totals 14 residues. The CDR3 loop reads CASSLYRASDTQYF. The CDR3 DNA is TGTGCCAGCAGTTTATACAGGGCTTCAGATACGCAGTATTTT.

This clonotype was picked up many times. The chain links TRBV28 to TRBJ2-7, with D tentatively TRBD1 (6 bases). The CDR3 is made up of 14 amino acids. Germline loops: CDR1 MDHEN, CDR2 SYDVKM. V shed 4 bases and J shed 0 bases, with 10 bases lying between them. The CDR3 DNA is TGTGCCAGCAGTTGGACAGTAAGCTCCTACGAGCAGTACTTC. It is translated as CASSWTVSSYEQYF.

This clonotype was found once. Relative to the germline gene, one junction end is altered; a read error may explain this. This rearrangement joins TRBV9 to TRBJ2-7; D uncertain. Germline loops: CDR1 SGDLS, CDR2 YYNGEE. The CDR3 runs to 13 residues. CDR3 sequence reads: CASSVGTSYEQYF. CDR3 coding DNA: TGTGCCAGCAGCGTAGGAACCTCCTACGAGCAGTACTTT. Based on the CDR3 plus reference TRBV9 and TRBJ2-7, the full variable domain is DSGVTQTPKHLITATGQRVTLRCSPRSGDLSVYWYQQSLDQGLQFLIQYYNGEERAKGNILERFSAQQFPDLHSELNLSSLELGDSALYFCASSVGTSYEQYFGPGTRLTVT.

J is TRBJ2-5 and V is TRBV6-2 or TRBV6-3; TRBD1 matches at 10 bases. Per germline, CDR1 MNHEY and CDR2 SVGEGT. CDR3 length equals 15 residues. Trimming removed 7 bases from V and 5 bases from J; junction bases left unmatched: 10. The DNA of the CDR3 is TGTGCCAGCACCCCCCCGACAGGGGGCCGGGAGACCCAGTACTTC. This encodes CASTPPTGGRETQYF.